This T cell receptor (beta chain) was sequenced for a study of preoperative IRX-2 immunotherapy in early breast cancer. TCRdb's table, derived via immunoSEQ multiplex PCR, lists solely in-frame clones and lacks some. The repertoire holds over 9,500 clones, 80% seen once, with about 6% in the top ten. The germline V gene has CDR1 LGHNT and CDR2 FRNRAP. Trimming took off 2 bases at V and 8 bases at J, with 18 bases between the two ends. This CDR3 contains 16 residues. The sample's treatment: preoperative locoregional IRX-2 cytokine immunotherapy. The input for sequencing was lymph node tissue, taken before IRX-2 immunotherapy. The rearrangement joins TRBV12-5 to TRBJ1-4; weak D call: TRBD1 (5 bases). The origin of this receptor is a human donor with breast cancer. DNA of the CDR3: TGTGCTAGTGGTTTGCGATCCGGGACCCGGGTAGAAAAACTGTTTTTT. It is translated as CASGLRSGTRVEKLFF.